This T cell receptor (beta chain) was observed in a study of T cell clonality in common variable immunodeficiency. The germline V gene encodes CDR1 SGHDN and CDR2 FVKESK. The CDR3 has 15 amino acids. V lost 4 bases and J 1 base, leaving 13 bases between the germline ends. Sequencing input was equivalent genomic DNA from CVID and controls. Sequenced by immunoSEQ multiplex PCR; TCRdb stores in-frame clones only, minus some. The specimen has approximately 58,000 clones, none found just once. This clone came up many times. The read terminates 3 residues ahead of where the CDR3 ends, so the germline J gene completes it.

The sample taken for sequencing was peripheral blood mononuclear cells. The chain couples TRBV14 to TRBJ2-5, with no clear D. The clonotype originates from a person aged 18 to 75 in good health. CDR3 amino acids: CASSPRSTVQETQYF. Incomplete CDR3 DNA: TGTGCCAGCAGCCCACGATCCACTGTCCAAGAGACC.